Below are 7 T cell receptor beta chains sequenced from a single sample in a study of CD8+ T cells in alopecia areata. Reverse transcription of extracted RNA yielded cDNA, which provided the sequencing template. TCRdb keeps only in-frame clones here, not all; method: immunoSEQ multiplex PCR. This sample has about 97,000 clones, with 60% found just once. Treatment described: oral pan-JAK inhibitor, 5-10 mg twice daily. The sequencing here drew on CD8+ T cells sorted from blood, taken around week 55, from a patient treated with tofacitinib. Receptors were obtained from a human donor with alopecia areata.

This sequence joins TRBV15 and TRBJ1-5; D is unresolved. The CDR3 consists of 15 residues. V was clipped by 0 bases and J by 4 bases, with 10 bases between them. The germline gives CDR1 LNHNV, CDR2 YYDKDF (reference sequence). CDR3 sequence reads: CATSRDLGTNQPQHF. The CDR3 nucleotides read TGTGCCACCAGCAGAGATTTGGGAACAAATCAGCCCCAGCATTTT. The complete variable domain, with remaining parts taken from reference TRBV15 and TRBJ1-5, reads DAMVIQNPRYQVTQFGKPVTLSCSQTLNHNVMYWYQQKSSQAPKLLFHYYDKDFNNEADTPDNFQSRRPNTSFCFLDIRSPGLGDTAMYLCATSRDLGTNQPQHFGDGTRLSIL.

This rearrangement joins TRBV5-1 to TRBJ1-2, with D possibly TRBD1 on 5 matching bases. V was shortened by 4 bases and J by 2 bases, with 9 bases between the two germline ends. CDR1 and CDR2 (germline): SGHRS, YFSETQ. This CDR3 comprises 13 residues. The CDR3 DNA sequence: TGCGCCAGCAGCACGGGACTGAACTATGGCTACACCTTC. Residues: CASSTGLNYGYTF. The complete variable domain, with remaining parts taken from reference TRBV5-1 and TRBJ1-2, reads KAGVTQTPRYLIKTRGQQVTLSCSPISGHRSVSWYQQTPGQGLQFLFEYFSETQRNKGNFPGRFSGRQFSNSRSEMNVSTLELGDSALYLCASSTGLNYGYTFGSGTRLTVV.

With regard to this clone: The junction and the germline gene differ at one end; a read error may be behind it. The chain recombines TRBV7-7 with TRBJ2-3, with unresolved D. Germline CDR1 and CDR2: SSHAT and FNYEAQ (reference sequence). CDR3 length equals 13 residues. For the CDR3, the DNA is TGTGCTAGCAGCTTGATGGGGTTTGATACGCAGTATTTT. Encoded protein: CASSLMGFDTQYF.

J is TRBJ2-7 and V is TRBV6-5; TRBD1 is a possible D gene (5 bases). Germline-derived CDR1 and CDR2 are MNHEY and SVGAGI. Trimming pared 0 bases from V and 5 bases from J, leaving 14 bases between. CDR3 length: 15 residues. The DNA of the CDR3 is TGTGCCAGCAGTTACTCGAGTGGTGGGGCCAACGAGCAGTACTTC. Amino acid sequence: CASSYSSGGANEQYF.

The J gene is TRBJ1-1, the V gene TRBV25-1, with TRBD1 matching 9 bases. CDR1 and CDR2 from the germline V gene are MGHDK and SYGVNS. Trimming took 11 bases from V and 1 from J; bases not matched to a gene: 17. The CDR3 contains 17 residues. Here the CDR3 reads CAHDHRQGVTKNTEAFF. The CDR3 region has the DNA TGTGCCCACGACCATAGACAGGGGGTAACAAAGAACACTGAAGCTTTCTTT.

The chain recombines TRBV29-1 with TRBJ2-1; TRBD1 or TRBD2 may be the D gene (5 bases each). The CDR3 sequence is 14 residues long. With 6 bases removed from V and 6 bases from J, the gap between germline ends came to 18 bases. CDR1 SQVTM and CDR2 ANQGSEA come from the germline V gene. CDR3 in DNA: TGCAGCGTGCCAACAGGACTCCTGGCCAATGAGCAGTTCTTC. It specifies CSVPTGLLANEQFF.

The chain links TRBV28 to TRBJ2-3; D is ambiguous. V shed 8 bases and J shed 0 bases, with 15 bases lying between them. The CDR3 is 15 amino acids. The germline V gene encodes CDR1 MDHEN and CDR2 SYDVKM. CDR3 sequence: CASGLAVSSTDTQYF. The CDR3 DNA reads TGTGCCAGCGGGTTAGCCGTCAGTAGCACAGATACGCAGTATTTT.